The clone carrying this TCR beta chain was recorded a few times. Categorization into cohorts depended on clinical history that participants reported. All recovered Cohort 3 donors got two negative PCRs, got clearance, or saw symptom resolution. Trimming removed 6 bases from V and 5 bases from J; junction bases left unmatched: 6. Per germline, CDR1 SNHLY and CDR2 FYNNEI. The CDR3 consists of 14 residues. The sample originates from a study of blood T cell repertoires in COVID-19. Study overall: The United States, Italy and Spain provided the acute and convalescent COVID-19 samples.

Per the study methods: Estimates of nucleated cell counts were drawn from the amplification of reference gene primers. Generated by immunoSEQ multiplex PCR, the TCRdb table keeps only in-frame clones and is missing some. V, J and clone size derive from that table, while D and trimming were established from the DNA sequence. Found here are approximately 190,000 clones, about 86% of them singletons; the top ten hold around 7%. V gene TRBV2 combines with J gene TRBJ1-4; TRBD1 matches 7 bases. This receptor was identified in a man aged 40-49 years who had recovered from COVID-19. The sequencing sample was made of PBMCs or T cells enriched from blood (not recorded which). CDR3 residues: CASRVGQANEKLFF. The CDR3 bases are TGTGCCAGCAGGGTAGGACAGGCCAATGAAAAACTGTTTTTT. The variable domain in full, with the rest retrieved from reference TRBV2 and TRBJ1-4, is EPEVTQTPSHQVTQMGQEVILRCVPISNHLYFYWYRQILGQKVEFLVSFYNNEISEKSEIFDDQFSVERPDGSNFTLKIRSTKLEDSAMYFCASRVGQANEKLFFGSGTQLSVL.